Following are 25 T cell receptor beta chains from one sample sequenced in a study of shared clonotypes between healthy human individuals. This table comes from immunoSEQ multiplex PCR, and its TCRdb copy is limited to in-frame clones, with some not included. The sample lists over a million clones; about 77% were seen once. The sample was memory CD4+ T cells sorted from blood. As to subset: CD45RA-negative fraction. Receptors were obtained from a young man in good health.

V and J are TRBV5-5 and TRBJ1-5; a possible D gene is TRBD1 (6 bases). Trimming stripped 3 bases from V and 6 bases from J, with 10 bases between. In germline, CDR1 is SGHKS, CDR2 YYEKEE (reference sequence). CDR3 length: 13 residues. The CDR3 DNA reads TGTGCCAGCAGCTCGGACAGTACTCAGCCCCAGCATTTT. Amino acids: CASSSDSTQPQHF.

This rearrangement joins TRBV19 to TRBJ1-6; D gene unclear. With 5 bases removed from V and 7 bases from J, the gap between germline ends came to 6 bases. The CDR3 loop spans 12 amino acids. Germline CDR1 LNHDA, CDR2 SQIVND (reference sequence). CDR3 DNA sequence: TGTGCCAGTAGTCTCGTGAATTCACCCCTCCACTTT. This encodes CASSLVNSPLHF.

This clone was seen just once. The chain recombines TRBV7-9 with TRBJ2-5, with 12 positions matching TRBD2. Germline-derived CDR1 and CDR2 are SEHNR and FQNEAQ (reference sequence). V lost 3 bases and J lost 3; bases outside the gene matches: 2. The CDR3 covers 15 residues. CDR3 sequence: CASSFRLAGEETQYF. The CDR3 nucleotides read TGTGCCAGCAGCTTCAGACTAGCGGGAGAAGAGACCCAGTACTTC.

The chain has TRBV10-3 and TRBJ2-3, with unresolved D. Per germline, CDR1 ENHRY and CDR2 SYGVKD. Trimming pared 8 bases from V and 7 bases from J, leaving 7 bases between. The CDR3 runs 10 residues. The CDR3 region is CAIDRNTQYF. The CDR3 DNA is TGTGCCATCGACCGGAATACGCAGTATTTT.

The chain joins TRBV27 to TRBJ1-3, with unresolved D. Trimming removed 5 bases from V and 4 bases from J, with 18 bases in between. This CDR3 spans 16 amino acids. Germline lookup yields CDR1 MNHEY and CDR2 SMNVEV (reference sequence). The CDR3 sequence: CASSPISGQAGNTIYF. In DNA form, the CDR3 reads TGTGCCAGCAGTCCCATATCCGGGCAGGCCGGAAACACCATATATTTT.

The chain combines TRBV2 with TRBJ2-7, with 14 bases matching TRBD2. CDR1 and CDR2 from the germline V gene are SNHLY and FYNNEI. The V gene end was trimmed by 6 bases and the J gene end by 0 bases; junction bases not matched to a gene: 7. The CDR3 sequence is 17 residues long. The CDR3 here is CASRGTSGGRSSYEQYF. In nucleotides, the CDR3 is TGTGCCAGCAGGGGGACTAGCGGGGGCCGAAGCTCCTACGAGCAGTACTTC.

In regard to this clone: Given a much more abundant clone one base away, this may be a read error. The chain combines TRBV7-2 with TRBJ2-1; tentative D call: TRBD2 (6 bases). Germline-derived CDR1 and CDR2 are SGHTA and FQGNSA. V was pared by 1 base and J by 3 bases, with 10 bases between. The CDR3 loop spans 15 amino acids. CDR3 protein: CASSLGSGVYNEQFF. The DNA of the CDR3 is TGTGCCAGCAGCTTAGGTAGCGGAGTCTACAATGAGCAGTTCTTC.

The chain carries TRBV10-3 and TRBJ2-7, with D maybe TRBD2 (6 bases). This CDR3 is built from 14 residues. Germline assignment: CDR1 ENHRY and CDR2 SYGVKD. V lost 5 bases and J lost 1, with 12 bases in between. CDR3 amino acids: CAISSASGSYEQYF. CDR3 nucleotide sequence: TGTGCCATCAGTTCCGCGAGCGGGTCCTACGAGCAGTACTTC.

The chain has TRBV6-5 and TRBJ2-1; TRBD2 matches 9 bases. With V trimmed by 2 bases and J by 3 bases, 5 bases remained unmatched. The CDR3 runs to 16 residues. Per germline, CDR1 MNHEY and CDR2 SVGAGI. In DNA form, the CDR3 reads TGTGCCAGCAGTTACCTCGGACTAGCGCACTACAATGAGCAGTTCTTC. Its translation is CASSYLGLAHYNEQFF.

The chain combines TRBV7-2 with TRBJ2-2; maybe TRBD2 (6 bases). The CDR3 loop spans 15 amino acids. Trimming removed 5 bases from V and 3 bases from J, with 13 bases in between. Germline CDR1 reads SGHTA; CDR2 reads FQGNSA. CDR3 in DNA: TGTGCCAGCAGCACTCGACTAGGGGACACCGGGGAGCTGTTTTTT. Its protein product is CASSTRLGDTGELFF.

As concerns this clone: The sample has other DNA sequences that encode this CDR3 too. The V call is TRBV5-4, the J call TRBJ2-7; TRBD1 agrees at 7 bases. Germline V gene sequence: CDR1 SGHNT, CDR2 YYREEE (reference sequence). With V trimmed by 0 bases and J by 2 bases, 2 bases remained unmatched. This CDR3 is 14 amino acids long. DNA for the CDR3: TGTGCCAGCAGCTTGGAACAGGGGCCCTACGAGCAGTACTTC. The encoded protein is CASSLEQGPYEQYF.

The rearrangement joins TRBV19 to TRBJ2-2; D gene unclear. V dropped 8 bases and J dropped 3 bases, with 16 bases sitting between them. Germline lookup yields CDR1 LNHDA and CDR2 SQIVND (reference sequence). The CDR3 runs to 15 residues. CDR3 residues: CASHPTEPDTGELFF. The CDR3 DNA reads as TGTGCCAGTCACCCCACGGAACCGGACACCGGGGAGCTGTTTTTT.

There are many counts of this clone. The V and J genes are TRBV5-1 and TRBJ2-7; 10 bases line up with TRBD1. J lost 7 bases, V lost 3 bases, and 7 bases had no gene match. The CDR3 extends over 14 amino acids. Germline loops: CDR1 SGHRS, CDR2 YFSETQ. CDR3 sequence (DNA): TGCGCCAGCAGCTCGGACAGGGGGGCATTTGAGCAGTACTTC. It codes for CASSSDRGAFEQYF.

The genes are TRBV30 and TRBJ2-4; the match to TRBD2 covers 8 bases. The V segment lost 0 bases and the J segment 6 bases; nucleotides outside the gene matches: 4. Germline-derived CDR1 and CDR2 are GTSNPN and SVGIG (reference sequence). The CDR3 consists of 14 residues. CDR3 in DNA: TGTGCCTGGAGTGTAGCGGGAGTAAGAAACATTCAGTACTTC. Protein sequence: CAWSVAGVRNIQYF.

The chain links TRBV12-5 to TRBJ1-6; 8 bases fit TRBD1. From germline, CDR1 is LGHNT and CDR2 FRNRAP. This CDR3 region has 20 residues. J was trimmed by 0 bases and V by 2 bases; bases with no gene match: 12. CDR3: CASGLTPATGGSSYNSPLHF. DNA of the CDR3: TGTGCTAGTGGTTTGACCCCCGCAACAGGGGGAAGCTCCTATAATTCACCCCTCCACTTT.

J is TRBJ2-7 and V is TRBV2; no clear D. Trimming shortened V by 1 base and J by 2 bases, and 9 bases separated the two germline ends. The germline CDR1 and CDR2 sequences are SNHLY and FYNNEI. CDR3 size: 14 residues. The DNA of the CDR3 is TGTGCCAGCAGTGAAGAAAAGGGCGCCTACGAGCAGTACTTC. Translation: CASSEEKGAYEQYF.

The CDR3: CASSQGQGTEAFF. The CDR3 region has the DNA TGCGCCAGCAGCCAGGGACAGGGAACGGAAGCTTTCTTT. The chain links TRBV5-1 to TRBJ1-1, with 9 nucleotides matching TRBD1. V lost 4 bases and J lost 8; bases outside the gene matches: 6. This CDR3 is built from 13 residues. Germline V gives CDR1 SGHRS, CDR2 YFSETQ. Full variable domain (missing parts from reference TRBV5-1 and TRBJ1-1): KAGVTQTPRYLIKTRGQQVTLSCSPISGHRSVSWYQQTPGQGLQFLFEYFSETQRNKGNFPGRFSGRQFSNSRSEMNVSTLELGDSALYLCASSQGQGTEAFFGQGTRLTVV.

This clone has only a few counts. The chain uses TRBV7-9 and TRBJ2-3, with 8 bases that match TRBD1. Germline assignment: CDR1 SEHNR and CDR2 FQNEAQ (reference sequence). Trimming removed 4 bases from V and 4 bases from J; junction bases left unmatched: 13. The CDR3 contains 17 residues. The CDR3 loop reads CASSSVWTGMAADTQYF. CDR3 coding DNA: TGTGCCAGCAGCTCGGTCTGGACAGGGATGGCCGCAGATACGCAGTATTTT.

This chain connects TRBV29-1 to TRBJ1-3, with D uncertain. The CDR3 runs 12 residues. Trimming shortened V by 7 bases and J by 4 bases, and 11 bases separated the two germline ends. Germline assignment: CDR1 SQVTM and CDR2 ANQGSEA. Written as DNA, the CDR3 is TGCAGCGCCGTTGGGTTCGGAAACACCATATATTTT. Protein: CSAVGFGNTIYF.

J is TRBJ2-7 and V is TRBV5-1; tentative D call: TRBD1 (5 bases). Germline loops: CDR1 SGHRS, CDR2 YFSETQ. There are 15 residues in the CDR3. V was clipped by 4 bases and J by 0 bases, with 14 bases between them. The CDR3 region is CASSVQAIPSYEQYF. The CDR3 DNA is TGCGCCAGCAGCGTACAGGCGATCCCCTCCTACGAGCAGTACTTC.

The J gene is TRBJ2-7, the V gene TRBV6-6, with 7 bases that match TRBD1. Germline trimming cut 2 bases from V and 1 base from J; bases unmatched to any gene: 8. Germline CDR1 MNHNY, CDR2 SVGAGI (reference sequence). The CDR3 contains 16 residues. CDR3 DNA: TGTGCCAGCAGTTACCTAGGGGACAGAGCTTCCTACGAGCAGTACTTC. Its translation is CASSYLGDRASYEQYF.

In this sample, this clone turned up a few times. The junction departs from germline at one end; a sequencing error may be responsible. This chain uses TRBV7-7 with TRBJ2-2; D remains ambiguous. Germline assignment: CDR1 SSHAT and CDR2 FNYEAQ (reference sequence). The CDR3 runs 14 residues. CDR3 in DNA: TGTGCTAGCACCCCGACAACGAACACCGGGGAGCTGTTTTTT. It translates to CASTPTTNTGELFF.

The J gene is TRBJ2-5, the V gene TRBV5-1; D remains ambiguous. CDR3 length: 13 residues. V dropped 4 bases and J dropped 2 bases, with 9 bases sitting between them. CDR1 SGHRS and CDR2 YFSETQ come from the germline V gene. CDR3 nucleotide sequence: TGCGCCAGCAGCCCGACACCTCAAGAGACCCAGTACTTC. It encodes CASSPTPQETQYF.

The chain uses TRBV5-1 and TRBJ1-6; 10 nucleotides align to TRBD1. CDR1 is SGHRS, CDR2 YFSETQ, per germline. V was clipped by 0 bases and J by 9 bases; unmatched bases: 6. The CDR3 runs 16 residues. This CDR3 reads CASSLEARTGGSPLHF. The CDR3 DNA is TGCGCCAGCAGCTTGGAGGCAAGGACAGGGGGTTCACCCCTCCACTTT.

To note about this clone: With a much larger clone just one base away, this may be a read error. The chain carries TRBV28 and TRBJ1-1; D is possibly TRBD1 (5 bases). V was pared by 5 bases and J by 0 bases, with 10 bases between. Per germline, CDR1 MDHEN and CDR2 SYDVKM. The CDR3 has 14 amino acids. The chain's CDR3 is CASSMSGMNTEAFF. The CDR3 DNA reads TGTGCCAGCAGTATGTCAGGGATGAACACTGAAGCTTTCTTT.